Listed below are T cell receptor beta chains from one sample, sequenced in a study of Tregs in tolerant kidney transplant recipients. Some clones are missing from TCRdb's copy, which holds only in-frame ones; the method was immunoSEQ multiplex PCR. The repertoire holds 98,000 or so clones, with 90% as singletons. Sequenced material: CD4+ T cells from blood, taken before the transplant. All receptors derive from a human donor who received a combined kidney and bone marrow transplant. CDR3s include the opening cysteine and the closing phenylalanine or tryptophan. The order of the fields is clone size, D gene, J gene, V gene, CDR3 DNA, CDR3 protein. A D gene is named only where the DNA matches it firmly. Rows give clone size only sometimes, using once, few, many, or a class for an expanded clone.

clone_size: NA; d_call: NA; j_call: TRBJ1-2; v_call: TRBV18; cdr3_nt: TGTGCCAGCTCACCAGGGGGCAACTATGGCTACACCTTC; cdr3_aa: CASSPGGNYGYTF
clone_size: NA; d_call: TRBD2; j_call: TRBJ2-2; v_call: TRBV9; cdr3_nt: TGTGCCAGCAGCGCGGGACTAGACTTCACCGGGGAGCTGTTTTTT; cdr3_aa: CASSAGLDFTGELFF
clone_size: NA; d_call: NA; j_call: TRBJ2-2; v_call: TRBV29-1; cdr3_nt: TGCAGCGTCCTACTTCCTACAGGGAAAACCGGGGAGCTGTTTTTT; cdr3_aa: CSVLLPTGKTGELFF
clone_size: NA; d_call: NA; j_call: TRBJ1-3; v_call: TRBV9; cdr3_nt: TGTGCCAGCAGCGTAGTTCCGGGAAACACCATATATTTT; cdr3_aa: CASSVVPGNTIYF
clone_size: NA; d_call: TRBD2; j_call: TRBJ2-3; v_call: TRBV5-1; cdr3_nt: TGCGCCAGCAGCTTAAGTCCCCTTCTAGCGGGGGACACAGATACGCAGTATTTT; cdr3_aa: CASSLSPLLAGDTDTQYF
clone_size: NA; d_call: TRBD2; j_call: TRBJ2-3; v_call: TRBV7-2; cdr3_nt: TGTGCCAGCAGCTTAGCCGTTTGGTTAGCGGGGCGGAAGACAGATACGCAGTATTTT; cdr3_aa: CASSLAVWLAGRKTDTQYF
clone_size: NA; d_call: TRBD2; j_call: TRBJ2-1; v_call: TRBV14; cdr3_nt: TGTGCCAGCAGCCAAGGAGGGACTAGCGGGGGGCCGAAGCAGTTCTTC; cdr3_aa: CASSQGGTSGGPKQFF
clone_size: NA; d_call: TRBD2; j_call: TRBJ2-1; v_call: TRBV30; cdr3_nt: TGTGCCTGGAGTAGCGGGACCTACAATGAGCAGTTCTTC; cdr3_aa: CAWSSGTYNEQFF
clone_size: NA; d_call: NA; j_call: TRBJ1-3; v_call: TRBV4-2; cdr3_nt: TGTGCCAGCAGCCAAGTCGGAGGGAAGGGGCTCTCTGGAAACACCATATATTTT; cdr3_aa: CASSQVGGKGLSGNTIYF
clone_size: NA; d_call: TRBD2; j_call: TRBJ2-3; v_call: TRBV7-6; cdr3_nt: TGTGCCAGCAGCCGGGGGGGCCGGCTCACAGATACGCAGTATTTT; cdr3_aa: CASSRGGRLTDTQYF
clone_size: NA; d_call: NA; j_call: TRBJ2-4; v_call: TRBV7-2; cdr3_nt: TGTGCCAGCAGCTTAGGGTGGGGGCGCGAGGAAAACATTCAGTACTTC; cdr3_aa: CASSLGWGREENIQYF
clone_size: NA; d_call: NA; j_call: TRBJ1-3; v_call: TRBV4-1; cdr3_nt: TGCGCCAGCAGCCAGGCTGGACGGGGGTTTGTAAACACCATATATTTT; cdr3_aa: CASSQAGRGFVNTIYF
clone_size: NA; d_call: NA; j_call: TRBJ2-3; v_call: TRBV5-1; cdr3_nt: TGCGCCAGCAGCAGGGGAACAGGGATGGATACGCAGTATTTT; cdr3_aa: CASSRGTGMDTQYF
clone_size: NA; d_call: NA; j_call: TRBJ2-3; v_call: TRBV5-1; cdr3_nt: TGCGCCAGCAGCTTGGTCGGGTCTGGAGATACGCAGTATTTT; cdr3_aa: CASSLVGSGDTQYF
clone_size: once; d_call: NA; j_call: TRBJ1-2; v_call: TRBV10-3; cdr3_nt: TGTGCCATCAACGAGGCGGGGGTGGACTATGGCTACACCTTC; cdr3_aa: CAINEAGVDYGYTF
clone_size: NA; d_call: NA; j_call: TRBJ2-5; v_call: TRBV7-4; cdr3_nt: TGTGCCAGCAGCTCCCACGGGGGAGGTAAAGAGACCCAGTACTTC; cdr3_aa: CASSSHGGGKETQYF
clone_size: NA; d_call: TRBD1; j_call: TRBJ1-4; v_call: TRBV27; cdr3_nt: TGTGCCAGCAGCCTTATTGACCAGGGGGGAAAACTGTTTTTT; cdr3_aa: CASSLIDQGGKLFF
clone_size: NA; d_call: NA; j_call: TRBJ1-1; v_call: TRBV30; cdr3_nt: TGTGCCTGTTCCTCCCGACACCCGAACACTGAAGCTTTCTTT; cdr3_aa: CACSSRHPNTEAFF
clone_size: once; d_call: TRBD2; j_call: TRBJ2-7; v_call: TRBV28; cdr3_nt: TGTGCCAGCAGTTTATGGCGCTCGCGGGGTAGCGGGAGGCTCAGTGGGACCCCCTACGAGCAGTACTTC; cdr3_aa: CASSLWRSRGSGRLSGTPYEQYF
clone_size: NA; d_call: NA; j_call: TRBJ1-4; v_call: TRBV12-1; cdr3_nt: TGTGCCAGCAGCTTTGTCCACTCAGGCTTCGGGGGGAGTAATGAAAAACTGTTTTTT; cdr3_aa: CASSFVHSGFGGSNEKLFF
clone_size: NA; d_call: NA; j_call: TRBJ1-4; v_call: TRBV9; cdr3_nt: TGTGCCAGCAGCCCCAGGGATTACATCACCTCTAATGAAAAACTGTTTTTT; cdr3_aa: CASSPRDYITSNEKLFF
clone_size: NA; d_call: TRBD2; j_call: TRBJ2-1; v_call: TRBV30; cdr3_nt: TGTGCCTGGGGCGGGAGGGCCGACAATGAGCAGTTCTTC; cdr3_aa: CAWGGRADNEQFF
clone_size: NA; d_call: NA; j_call: TRBJ2-3; v_call: TRBV7-2; cdr3_nt: TGTGCCAGCAGCTTAGAGTATTCAGGAACAGATACGCAGTATTTT; cdr3_aa: CASSLEYSGTDTQYF
clone_size: NA; d_call: NA; j_call: TRBJ1-2; v_call: TRBV28; cdr3_nt: TGTGCCAGCAGTCTGCCCCAGGGGCGTAATGGCTACACCTTC; cdr3_aa: CASSLPQGRNGYTF
clone_size: NA; d_call: NA; j_call: TRBJ1-2; v_call: TRBV28; cdr3_nt: TGTGCCAGCAGTTTTCTGGGCTACACCTTC; cdr3_aa: CASSFLGYTF
clone_size: NA; d_call: TRBD1; j_call: TRBJ1-2; v_call: TRBV6-5; cdr3_nt: TGTGCCAGCAGTTACCTAACAGGGGGCTATGGCTACACCTTC; cdr3_aa: CASSYLTGGYGYTF
clone_size: NA; d_call: NA; j_call: TRBJ1-1; v_call: TRBV7-2; cdr3_nt: TGTGCCAGCAGCTTAGCAGGGACACTGAACACTGAAGCTTTCTTT; cdr3_aa: CASSLAGTLNTEAFF
clone_size: NA; d_call: NA; j_call: TRBJ1-5; v_call: TRBV5-1; cdr3_nt: TGCGCCAGCAGCTCCACGGGGGGGGCCAATCAGCCCCAGCATTTT; cdr3_aa: CASSSTGGANQPQHF
clone_size: once; d_call: TRBD1; j_call: TRBJ2-7; v_call: TRBV13; cdr3_nt: TGTGCCAGCAGCCGGGACAGGGTACTTACAGGGCAGTACTTC; cdr3_aa: CASSRDRVLTGQYF
clone_size: NA; d_call: NA; j_call: TRBJ1-5; v_call: TRBV4-3; cdr3_nt: TGCGCCAGCAGCCAAGGGTCCGGGGGAGGCCAGCCCCAGCATTTT; cdr3_aa: CASSQGSGGGQPQHF
clone_size: few; d_call: TRBD1; j_call: TRBJ1-2; v_call: TRBV6-1; cdr3_nt: TGTGCCAGCAGTGGGACAGGGGCCGTGAGGTATGGCTACACCTTC; cdr3_aa: CASSGTGAVRYGYTF
clone_size: NA; d_call: NA; j_call: TRBJ2-5; v_call: TRBV9; cdr3_nt: TGTGCCAGCAGCGTAGGACAGTACCAAGAGACCCAGTACTTC; cdr3_aa: CASSVGQYQETQYF
clone_size: NA; d_call: TRBD1; j_call: TRBJ1-5; v_call: TRBV6-1; cdr3_nt: TGTGCCAGTACCCAGACAGGGTATAGCAATCAGCCCCAGCATTTT; cdr3_aa: CASTQTGYSNQPQHF
clone_size: NA; d_call: TRBD1; j_call: TRBJ2-7; v_call: TRBV4-2; cdr3_nt: TGTGCCAGCAGCCCGGACAGGGATGGCCCCTACGAGCAGTACTTC; cdr3_aa: CASSPDRDGPYEQYF
clone_size: NA; d_call: NA; j_call: TRBJ1-2; v_call: TRBV6-1; cdr3_nt: TGTGCCAGCAGTACCCGGACAGAAGACTATGGCTACACCTTC; cdr3_aa: CASSTRTEDYGYTF
clone_size: NA; d_call: TRBD1; j_call: TRBJ1-5; v_call: TRBV5-6; cdr3_nt: TGTGCCAGCAGCTCCGGGACAGGGAAAGTTAACAATCAGCCCCAGCATTTT; cdr3_aa: CASSSGTGKVNNQPQHF